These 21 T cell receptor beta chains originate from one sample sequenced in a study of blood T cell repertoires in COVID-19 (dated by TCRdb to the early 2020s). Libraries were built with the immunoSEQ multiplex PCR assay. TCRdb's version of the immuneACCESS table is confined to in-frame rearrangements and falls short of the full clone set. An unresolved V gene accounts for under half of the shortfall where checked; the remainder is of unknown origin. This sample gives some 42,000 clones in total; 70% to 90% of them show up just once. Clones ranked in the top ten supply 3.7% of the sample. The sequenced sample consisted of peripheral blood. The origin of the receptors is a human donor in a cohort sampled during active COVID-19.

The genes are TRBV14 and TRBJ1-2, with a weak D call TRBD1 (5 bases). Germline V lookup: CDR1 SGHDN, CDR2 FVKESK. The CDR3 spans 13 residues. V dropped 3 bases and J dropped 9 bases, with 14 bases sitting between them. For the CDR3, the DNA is TGTGCCAGCAGCCAGGCCAAACGGGGGAGCTACACCTTC. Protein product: CASSQAKRGSYTF. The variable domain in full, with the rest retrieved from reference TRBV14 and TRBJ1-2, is EAGVTQFPSHSVIEKGQTVTLRCDPISGHDNLYWYRRVMGKEIKFLLHFVKESKQDESGMPNNRFLAERTGGTYSTLKVQPAELEDSGVYFCASSQAKRGSYTFGSGTRLTVV.

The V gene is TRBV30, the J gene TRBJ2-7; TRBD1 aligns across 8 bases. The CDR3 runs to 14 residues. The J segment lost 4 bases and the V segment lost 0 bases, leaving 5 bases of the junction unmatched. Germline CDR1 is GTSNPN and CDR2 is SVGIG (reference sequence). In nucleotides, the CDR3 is TGTGCCTGGAGTGTTGGGACAGGCCTTTACGAGCAGTACTTC. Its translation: CAWSVGTGLYEQYF.

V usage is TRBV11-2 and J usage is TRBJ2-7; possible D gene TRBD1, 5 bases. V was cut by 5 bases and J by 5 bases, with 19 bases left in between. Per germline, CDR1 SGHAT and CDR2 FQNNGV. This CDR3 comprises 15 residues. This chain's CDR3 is CASSLIRGRVHEQYF. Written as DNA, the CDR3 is TGTGCCAGCAGCCTGATTAGGGGCAGGGTCCACGAGCAGTACTTC.

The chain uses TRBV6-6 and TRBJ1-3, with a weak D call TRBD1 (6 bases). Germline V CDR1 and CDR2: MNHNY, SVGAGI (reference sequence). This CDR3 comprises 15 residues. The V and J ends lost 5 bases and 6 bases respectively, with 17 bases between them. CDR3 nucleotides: TGTGCCAGCAGTCCCCCCCAGACAGGAGCAAACACCATATATTTT. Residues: CASSPPQTGANTIYF.

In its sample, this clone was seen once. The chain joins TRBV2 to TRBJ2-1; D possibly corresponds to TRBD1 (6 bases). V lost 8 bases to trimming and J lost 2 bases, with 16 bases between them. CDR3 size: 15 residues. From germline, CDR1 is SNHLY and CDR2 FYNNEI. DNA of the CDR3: TGTGCCAGCGGACAGAACCGAATGCCCTACAATGAGCAGTTCTTC. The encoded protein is CASGQNRMPYNEQFF.

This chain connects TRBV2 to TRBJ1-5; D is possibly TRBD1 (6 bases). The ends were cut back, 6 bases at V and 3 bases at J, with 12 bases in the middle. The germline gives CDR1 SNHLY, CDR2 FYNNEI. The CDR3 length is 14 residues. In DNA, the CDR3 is TGTGCCAGCAGGTATGACAGGAACAATCAGCCCCAGCATTTT. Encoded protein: CASRYDRNNQPQHF.

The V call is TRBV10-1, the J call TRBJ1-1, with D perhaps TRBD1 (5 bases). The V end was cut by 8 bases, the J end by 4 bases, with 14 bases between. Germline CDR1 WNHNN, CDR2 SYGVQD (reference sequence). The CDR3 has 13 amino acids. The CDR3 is CASSPGRGTEAFF. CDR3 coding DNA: TGCGCCAGCTCCCCAGGGCGAGGCACTGAAGCTTTCTTT.

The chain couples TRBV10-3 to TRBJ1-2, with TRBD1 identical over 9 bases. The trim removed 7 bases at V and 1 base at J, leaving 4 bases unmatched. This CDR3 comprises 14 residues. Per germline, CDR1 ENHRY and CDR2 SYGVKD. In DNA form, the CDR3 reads TGTGCCATCACCCGACAGGGGGATAACTATGGCTACACCTTC. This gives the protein CAITRQGDNYGYTF.

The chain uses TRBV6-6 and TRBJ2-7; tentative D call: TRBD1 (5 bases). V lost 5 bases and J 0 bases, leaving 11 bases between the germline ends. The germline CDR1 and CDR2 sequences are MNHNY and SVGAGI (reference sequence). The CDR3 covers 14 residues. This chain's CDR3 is CASSKQVGSYEQYF. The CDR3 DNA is TGTGCCAGCAGTAAACAGGTGGGCTCCTACGAGCAGTACTTC.

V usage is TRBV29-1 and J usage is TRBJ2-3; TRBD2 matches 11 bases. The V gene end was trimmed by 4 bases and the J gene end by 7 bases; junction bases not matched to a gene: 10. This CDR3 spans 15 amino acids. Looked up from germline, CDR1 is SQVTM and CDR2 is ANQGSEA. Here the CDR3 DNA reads TGCAGCGTTGTTGTGACTAGCGGGACCTCAAATACGCAGTATTTT. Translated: CSVVVTSGTSNTQYF.

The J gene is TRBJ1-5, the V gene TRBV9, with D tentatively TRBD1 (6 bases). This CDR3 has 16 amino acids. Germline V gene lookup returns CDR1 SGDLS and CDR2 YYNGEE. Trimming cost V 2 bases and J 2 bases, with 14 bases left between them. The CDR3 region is CASSVGEQGGNQPQHF. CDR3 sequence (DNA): TGTGCCAGCAGCGTGGGGGAACAGGGAGGCAATCAGCCCCAGCATTTT.

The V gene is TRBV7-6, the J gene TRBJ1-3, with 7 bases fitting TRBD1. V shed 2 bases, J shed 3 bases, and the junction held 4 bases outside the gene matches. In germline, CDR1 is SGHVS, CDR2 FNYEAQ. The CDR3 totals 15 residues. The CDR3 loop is CASSLPGGNGNTIYF. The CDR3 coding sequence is TGTGCCAGCAGCTTACCAGGGGGTAATGGAAACACCATATATTTT.

CDR3 loop: CASSPGQAPSLAFF. As DNA, the CDR3 is TGTGCCAGCAGTCCAGGACAGGCCCCTTCACTAGCTTTCTTT. V gene TRBV28 combines with J gene TRBJ1-1; 7 bases are shared with TRBD1. This CDR3 is built from 14 residues. Unmatched junction bases numbered 13, after V lost 5 bases and J lost 10 bases. Germline CDR1 and CDR2: MDHEN and SYDVKM.

This chain's CDR3 is CASNSGTSGTYEQYF. The CDR3 bases are TGTGCCAGCAATTCCGGGACTAGCGGGACCTACGAGCAGTACTTC. The rearrangement joins TRBV28 to TRBJ2-7, with 13 bases aligning to TRBD2. This CDR3 is built from 15 residues. V was clipped by 7 bases and J by 2 bases; unmatched bases: 5. The germline gives CDR1 MDHEN, CDR2 SYDVKM.

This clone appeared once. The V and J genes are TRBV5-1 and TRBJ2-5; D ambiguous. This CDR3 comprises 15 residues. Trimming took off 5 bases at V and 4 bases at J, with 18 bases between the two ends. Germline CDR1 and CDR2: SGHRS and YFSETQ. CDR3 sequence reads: CASSNGLSGIETQYF. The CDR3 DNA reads TGCGCCAGCAGTAATGGTCTATCAGGAATAGAGACCCAGTACTTC.

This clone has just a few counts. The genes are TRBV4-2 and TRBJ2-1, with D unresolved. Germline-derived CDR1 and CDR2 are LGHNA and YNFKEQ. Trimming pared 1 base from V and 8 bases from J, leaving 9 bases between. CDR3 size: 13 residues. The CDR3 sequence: CASSQAQADEQFF. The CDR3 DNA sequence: TGTGCCAGCAGCCAAGCCCAGGCCGATGAGCAGTTCTTC.

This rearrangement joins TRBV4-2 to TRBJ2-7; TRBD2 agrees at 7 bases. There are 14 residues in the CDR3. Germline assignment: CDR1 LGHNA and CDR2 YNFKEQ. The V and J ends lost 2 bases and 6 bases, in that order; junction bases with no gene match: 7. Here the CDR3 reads CASSQREGATEQYF. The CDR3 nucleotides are TGTGCCAGCAGCCAAAGGGAGGGCGCCACCGAGCAGTACTTC.

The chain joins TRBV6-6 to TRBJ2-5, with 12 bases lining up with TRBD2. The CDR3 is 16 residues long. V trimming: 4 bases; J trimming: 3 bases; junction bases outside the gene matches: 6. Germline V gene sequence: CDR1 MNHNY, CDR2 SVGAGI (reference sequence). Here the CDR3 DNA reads TGTGCCAGCAGTTCCTCCCTAGCGGGGGGGGAAGAGACCCAGTACTTC. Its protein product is CASSSSLAGGEETQYF.

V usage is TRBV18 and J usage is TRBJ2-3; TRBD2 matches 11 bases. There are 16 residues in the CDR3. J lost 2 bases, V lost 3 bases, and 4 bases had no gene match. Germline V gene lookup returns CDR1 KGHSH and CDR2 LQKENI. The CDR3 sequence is CASSPTSGAFTDTQYF. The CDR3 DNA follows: TGTGCCAGCTCACCGACTAGCGGGGCATTCACAGATACGCAGTATTTT. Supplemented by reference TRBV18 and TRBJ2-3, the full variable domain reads NAGVMQNPRHLVRRRGQEARLRCSPMKGHSHVYWYRQLPEEGLKFMVYLQKENIIDESGMPKERFSAEFPKEGPSILRIQQVVRGDSAAYFCASSPTSGAFTDTQYFGPGTRLTVL.

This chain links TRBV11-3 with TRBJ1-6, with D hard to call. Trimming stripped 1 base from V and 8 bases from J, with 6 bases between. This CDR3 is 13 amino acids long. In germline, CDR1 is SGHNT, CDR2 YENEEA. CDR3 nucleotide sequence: TGTGCCAGCAGCTTAGGTCCTGATTCACCCCTCCACTTT. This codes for CASSLGPDSPLHF. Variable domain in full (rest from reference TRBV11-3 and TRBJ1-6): EAGVVQSPRYKIIEKKQPVAFWCNPISGHNTLYWYLQNLGQGPELLIRYENEEAVDDSQLPKDRFSAERLKGVDSTLKIQPAELGDSAVYLCASSLGPDSPLHFGNGTRLTVT.

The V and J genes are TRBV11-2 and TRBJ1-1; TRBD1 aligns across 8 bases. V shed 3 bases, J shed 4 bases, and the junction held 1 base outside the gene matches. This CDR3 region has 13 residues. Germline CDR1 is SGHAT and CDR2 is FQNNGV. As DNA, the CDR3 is TGTGCCAGCAGCTTGACAGGGGCCACTGAAGCTTTCTTT. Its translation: CASSLTGATEAFF.